The clone carrying this T cell receptor beta chain was seen only a few times. As handled by the study authors: The assay estimated nucleated cells by amplifying reference gene primers. Measured with immunoSEQ multiplex PCR; TCRdb has only the in-frame clones, and not every one. D and trimming were read from the DNA, whereas the V and J calls and clone size are those reported in that table. The table includes tens of thousands of clones, roughly 82% detected once. The data derive from a study of blood T cell repertoires in COVID-19. Looked up from germline, CDR1 is SGHRS and CDR2 is YFSETQ. The CDR3 totals 18 residues. Trimming took 0 bases from V and 2 from J; bases not matched to a gene: 8.

Sequencing was performed on peripheral blood. This rearrangement joins TRBV5-1 to TRBJ2-1, with 10 bases lining up with TRBD1. This receptor was obtained from a woman aged 60-75 years with acute or convalescent COVID-19. CDR3 coding DNA: TGCGCCAGCAGCTTGGGGACAGGGGGTTCCTCGCCCTACAATGAGCAGTTCTTC. It codes for CASSLGTGGSSPYNEQFF.